This passage covers 28 T cell receptor beta chains from one sample sequenced in a study of blood T cells in healthy people across ages. Combining a sample-barcoded 5' primer with a J-beta primer mix, a second PCR ran for roughly 6 to 12 cycles. TCRdb re-called the 5' RACE reads through MiXCR, storing one row per CDR3 protein. The sample lists around 800,000 distinct CDR3 sequences; about a quarter were seen once. These data were also filed under a second study, of T cells of mothers and their children.

Sample: blood. All receptors come from a boy between 5 and 17 years old in good health.

The chain combines TRBV6-5 with TRBJ2-7, with no clear D. This CDR3 has 14 residues. Germline-derived CDR1 and CDR2 are MNHEY and SVGAGI. Between the trimmed V and J ends, which lost 2 bases and 3 bases, there was a span of 11 bases. The CDR3 DNA is TGTGCCAGCAGTTACGGCCAGAAGTTCTACGAGCAGTACTTC. This translates into CASSYGQKFYEQYF.

The V and J genes are TRBV5-1 and TRBJ1-1; possible D gene TRBD1, 5 bases. The length of the CDR3 is 15 residues. Trimming took 0 bases from V and 4 from J, leaving 13 bases between them. Germline V lookup: CDR1 SGHRS, CDR2 YFSETQ. In nucleotides, the CDR3 is TGCGCCAGCAGCTTGGCCCGGCTGGGGGTCACTGAAGCTTTCTTT. It is translated as CASSLARLGVTEAFF.

The V and J genes are TRBV7-2 and TRBJ1-3; D ambiguous. This CDR3 has 13 amino acids. Trimming removed 5 bases from V and 9 bases from J, with 14 bases in between. Germline CDR1 reads SGHTA; CDR2 reads FQGNSA. For the CDR3, the DNA is TGTGCCAGCAGCCCGGCCGGGCTTAGCACCATATATTTT. This codes for CASSPAGLSTIYF.

V is TRBV5-1 and J is TRBJ2-1, with 9 nucleotides matching TRBD2. V dropped 4 bases and J dropped 1; count of bases not matched to a gene: 12. The CDR3 sequence is 18 residues long. Germline assignment: CDR1 SGHRS and CDR2 YFSETQ. The CDR3 sequence: CASSPPSLAGTSYNEQFF. The CDR3 DNA follows: TGCGCCAGCAGCCCCCCGAGCCTAGCGGGGACATCCTACAATGAGCAGTTCTTC.

The CDR3 DNA sequence: TGTGCCAGCATTCAGGACAGGGCGTGGACTGAAGCTTTCTTT. Amino acid sequence: CASIQDRAWTEAFF. The V and J genes are TRBV2 and TRBJ1-1; the match to TRBD1 covers 8 bases. The V gene end was trimmed by 7 bases and the J gene end by 5 bases; junction bases not matched to a gene: 9. The CDR3 sequence is 14 residues long. CDR1 is SNHLY, CDR2 FYNNEI, per germline.

A few counts support this clonotype. This chain joins TRBV13 and TRBJ1-6, with 8 nucleotides matching TRBD1. Germline V CDR1 and CDR2: PRHDT, FYEKMQ (reference sequence). Trimming at V came to 1 base and at J to 5 bases, leaving 19 bases not matched to a gene. CDR3 length: 21 amino acids. The chain's CDR3 is CASSLEATGGPTDSNNSPLHF. The CDR3 DNA is TGTGCCAGCAGCTTAGAGGCCACAGGGGGGCCAACGGACTCTAATAATTCACCCCTCCACTTT.

This clonotype was picked up a small number of times. This chain uses TRBV7-9 with TRBJ1-1; a weak D match, TRBD1 (6 bases). The V and J ends lost 5 bases and 1 base respectively, with 11 bases between them. The germline CDR1 and CDR2 sequences are SEHNR and FQNEAQ (reference sequence). This CDR3 contains 14 residues. CDR3 residues: CASSQGLGNTEAFF. CDR3 nucleotide sequence: TGTGCCAGCAGCCAGGGGCTGGGGAACACTGAAGCTTTCTTT.

The rearrangement links TRBV20-1 to TRBJ1-6; D not resolved. The CDR3 has 15 residues. V dropped 6 bases and J dropped 1 base, with 13 bases sitting between them. Germline V gene lookup returns CDR1 DFQATT and CDR2 SNEGSKA (reference sequence). CDR3 region: CSAPPGTSYNSPLHF. CDR3 bases: TGCAGTGCCCCTCCGGGCACATCCTATAATTCACCCCTCCACTTT.

The chain carries TRBV28 and TRBJ1-2, with D possibly TRBD1 on 6 matching bases. This CDR3 is 16 amino acids long. Germline V gene lookup returns CDR1 MDHEN and CDR2 SYDVKM. With 6 bases removed from V and 1 base from J, the gap between germline ends came to 18 bases. The DNA for the CDR3 is TGTGCCAGCAGCGAAGAAGTCGGACAGCTTAACTATGGCTACACCTTC. Translation gives CASSEEVGQLNYGYTF.

This clonotype appeared a single time. The chain recombines TRBV20-1 with TRBJ2-4; D possibly corresponds to TRBD2 (5 bases). The germline gives CDR1 DFQATT, CDR2 SNEGSKA (reference sequence). Trimming stripped 4 bases from V and 5 bases from J, with 15 bases between. The CDR3 totals 14 residues. CDR3 in DNA: TGCAGTGCTAAAGCTAAGACTAACCAAAACATTCAGTACTTC. It translates to CSAKAKTNQNIQYF.

This clonotype was counted a few times. The rearrangement links TRBV1 to TRBJ1-2; the table calls TRBD1, which could not be checked here. TRBV1 is recorded as a pseudogene. The CDR3 is made up of 15 amino acids. CDR3 sequence (DNA): TGCACCAGCAGCCCACGGACAGGCTCGCACTATGGCTACGCCTTC. It translates to CTSSPRTGSHYGYAF.

CDR3 nucleotides: TGTGCCAGCAGCTTAGCAACTAGCATCGCGGAGACCCAGTACTTC. Amino acids: CASSLATSIAETQYF. J is TRBJ2-5 and V is TRBV7-9; perhaps TRBD2 as D (6 bases). The CDR3 sequence is 15 residues long. Germline V lookup: CDR1 SEHNR, CDR2 FQNEAQ (reference sequence). Deletions cut 0 bases from V and 5 bases from J, with 13 bases between.

The chain carries TRBV9 and TRBJ2-3; D not certain. V lost 4 bases and J 2 bases, leaving 17 bases between the germline ends. This CDR3 has 16 residues. Germline-derived CDR1 and CDR2 are SGDLS and YYNGEE. Here the CDR3 reads CASSPIPGRSTDTQYF. CDR3 nucleotide sequence: TGTGCCAGCAGCCCGATCCCCGGACGGTCCACAGATACGCAGTATTTT.

This chain uses TRBV7-2 with TRBJ2-5; TRBD1 matches at 8 bases. CDR1 is SGHTA, CDR2 FQGNSA, per germline. There are 14 residues in the CDR3. The V segment lost 5 bases and the J segment 4 bases; nucleotides outside the gene matches: 6. CDR3 sequence: CASSLHRGVETQYF. The CDR3 DNA reads TGTGCCAGCAGCCTCCACAGGGGGGTAGAGACCCAGTACTTC.

CDR3 DNA: TGCAGCGTTTCTCTCGCAGATACGCAGTATTTT. Translated, it gives CSVSLADTQYF. The chain employs TRBV29-1 and TRBJ2-3, with D unclear. The V gene's germline CDR1 is SQVTM and CDR2 ANQGSEA. The V gene lost 5 bases and the J gene lost 4 bases, with 7 bases spanning the gap. The CDR3 runs 11 residues.

This clonotype showed up just a few times. Here the CDR3 reads CASSQDWGTFF. The CDR3 DNA reads as TGTGCCAGCAGCCAAGATTGGGGGACTTTCTTT. The rearrangement joins TRBV3-1 to TRBJ1-1; weak D call: TRBD1 (5 bases). Germline values: CDR1 LGHDT, CDR2 YNNKEL (reference sequence). The CDR3 length is 11 residues. The ends were cut back, 0 bases at V and 12 bases at J, with 8 bases in the middle. Variable domain in full (rest from reference TRBV3-1 and TRBJ1-1): DTAVSQTPKYLVTQMGNDKSIKCEQNLGHDTMYWYKQDSKKFLKIMFSYNNKELIINETVPNRFSPKSPDKAHLNLHINSLELGDSAVYFCASSQDWGTFFGQGTRLTVV.

On this clonotype itself: One end of the junction varies from germline; a read error may be responsible. V and J are TRBV2 and TRBJ1-1; TRBD1 matches 7 bases. From germline, CDR1 is SNHLY and CDR2 FYNNEI. The CDR3 totals 13 residues. The CDR3 is CASRVDRNTEALF. CDR3 DNA sequence: TGTGCCAGCAGGGTGGACAGGAACACTGAAGCTCTCTTT.

The chain is built from TRBV28 and TRBJ2-7; TRBD1 or TRBD2 may be the D gene (5 bases each). The CDR3 covers 16 residues. Trimming removed 5 bases from V and 2 bases from J, with 19 bases in between. Looked up from germline, CDR1 is MDHEN and CDR2 is SYDVKM. CDR3 DNA sequence: TGTGCCAGCAGTGGAGCCGGGACCTCTGAGCCCTACGAGCAGTACTTC. Translation gives CASSGAGTSEPYEQYF.

CDR3 loop: CASRNPGQGASELFF. CDR3 bases: TGTGCCAGCAGAAATCCGGGACAGGGGGCGTCGGAACTGTTTTTT. V usage is TRBV27 and J usage is TRBJ1-4, with 12 bases aligning to TRBD1. Looked up from germline, CDR1 is MNHEY and CDR2 is SMNVEV (reference sequence). The CDR3 spans 15 residues. Trimming at V came to 6 bases and at J to 12 bases, leaving 11 bases not matched to a gene.

This chain joins TRBV4-1 and TRBJ1-1; no reliable D call. There are 13 residues in the CDR3. Germline values: CDR1 MGHRA, CDR2 YSYEKL. The V end lost 3 bases, the J end lost 7 bases, and 12 bases lay between the germline ends. The CDR3 here is CASSQETRSEAFF. Here the CDR3 DNA reads TGCGCCAGCAGCCAGGAAACGCGGAGTGAAGCTTTCTTT.

This clonotype was recorded a few times. This chain links TRBV2 with TRBJ2-5, with D uncertain. Trimming left V 8 bases short and J 1 base short, with 11 bases between. The length of the CDR3 is 13 residues. Germline V gene sequence: CDR1 SNHLY, CDR2 FYNNEI. The CDR3 coding sequence is TGTGCCAGCGTAAGGTACAGCCAAGAGACCCAGTACTTC. Translation: CASVRYSQETQYF.

V is TRBV19 and J is TRBJ1-2; TRBD1 matches at 7 bases. The CDR3 is 14 amino acids. J gave up 2 bases and V 4 bases, and 4 bases lay outside the gene matches. CDR1 is LNHDA and CDR2 is SQIVND in the germline V gene (reference sequence). The CDR3 loop reads CASSNRGFNYGYTF. CDR3 sequence (DNA): TGTGCCAGTAGTAACAGGGGTTTCAACTATGGCTACACCTTC.

The rearrangement uses TRBV24-1 and TRBJ1-4; D ambiguous. Germline CDR1 and CDR2: KGHDR and SFDVKD. The V end lost 10 bases, the J end lost 0 bases, and 8 bases lay between the germline ends. The length of the CDR3 is 13 residues. The CDR3 bases are TGTGCCACGGGTAGCGCAACTAATGAAAAACTGTTTTTT. Translating gives CATGSATNEKLFF.

This clonotype was detected a few times. V gene TRBV6-5 combines with J gene TRBJ2-6, with TRBD1 matching 9 bases. The germline CDR1 and CDR2 sequences are MNHEY and SVGAGI. CDR3 length: 18 amino acids. V shed 2 bases and J 0 bases; nucleotides not matched to a gene: 5. CDR3 nucleotides: TGTGCCAGCAGTTACACGGGACAGGGTTACTCTGGGGCCAACGTCCTGACTTTC. Translation gives CASSYTGQGYSGANVLTF.

This clonotype was found a few times. This chain joins TRBV25-1 and TRBJ2-1; D possibly corresponds to TRBD2 (6 bases). The J call may be mistaken, given a closer DNA end match to TRBJ2-5. Per germline, CDR1 MGHDK and CDR2 SYGVNS. The CDR3 totals 18 residues. The CDR3: CASSERKGLGGPQETQYF. The CDR3 bases are TGTGCCAGCAGTGAGAGGAAGGGGCTGGGAGGACCCCAAGAGACCCAGTACTTC.

The J gene is TRBJ2-4, the V gene TRBV7-8; 9 bases line up with TRBD2. The CDR3 totals 16 residues. The ends lost 0 bases at V and 0 bases at J; junction bases unmatched: 0. The germline V gene has CDR1 SGHVS and CDR2 FQNEAQ. CDR3 sequence (DNA): TGTGCCAGCAGCTTAGCGCGGGGGGGAGCCAAAAACATTCAGTACTTC. It is translated as CASSLARGGAKNIQYF.

This clonotype was detected only a few times. The germline gene is not matched at one end of the junction; a read error may be the cause. The genes are TRBV4-2 and TRBJ1-2; D perhaps matches TRBD1 (5 bases). CDR1 is LGHNA and CDR2 is YNFKEQ in the germline V gene. The CDR3 is 14 residues long. The CDR3 region has the DNA TGTGCCAGCGGCCAAGATGGGGGTAACTATGGCTACACCTTC. Translated: CASGQDGGNYGYTF.

This chain links TRBV2 with TRBJ2-5; D is ambiguous. Germline V lookup: CDR1 SNHLY, CDR2 FYNNEI. The CDR3 covers 15 residues. Trimming took 1 base from V and 2 from J, leaving 11 bases between them. The CDR3 nucleotides are TGTGCCAGCAGTGAAGAGTCGTATGGGCAAGAGACCCAGTACTTC. Amino acid sequence: CASSEESYGQETQYF.